Listed here is a single T cell receptor beta chain. Its antigen is not known. Regarding treatment: oral pan-JAK inhibitor, 5-10 mg twice daily. The sequencing template was cDNA reverse transcribed from extracted RNA. The table came from immunoSEQ multiplex PCR; TCRdb's copy has only in-frame clones and leaves some out. Of some 120,000 clones listed, over 60% are singletons. This record comes from a study of CD8+ T cells in alopecia areata. Whole-study findings and limits: Under tofacitinib, fewer expanded CD8+ clones appeared among the top 100 scalp clones.

CDR1 is GTSNPN, CDR2 SVGIG, per germline (reference sequence). The CDR3 extends over 13 amino acids. Deletions cut 1 base from V and 8 bases from J, with 15 bases between. This sequence was found in a human donor with alopecia areata. Sequencing was performed on CD4+ T cells sorted from blood, taken at week 4, from a patient treated with tofacitinib. This chain uses TRBV30 with TRBJ2-7; D not certain. The CDR3 loop reads CAWSEAALEKQYF. The DNA for the CDR3 is TGTGCCTGGAGTGAGGCAGCCCTAGAAAAGCAGTACTTC.